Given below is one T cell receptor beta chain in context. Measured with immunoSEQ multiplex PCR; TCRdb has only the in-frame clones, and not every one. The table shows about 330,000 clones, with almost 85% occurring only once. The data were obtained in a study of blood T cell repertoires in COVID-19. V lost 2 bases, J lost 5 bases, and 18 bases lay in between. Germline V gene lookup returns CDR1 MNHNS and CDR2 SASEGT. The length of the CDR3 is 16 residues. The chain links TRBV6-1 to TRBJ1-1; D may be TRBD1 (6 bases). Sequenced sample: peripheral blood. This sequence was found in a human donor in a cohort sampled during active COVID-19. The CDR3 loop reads CASSESTRQGWTEAFF. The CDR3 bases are TGTGCCAGCAGTGAATCAACCCGGCAGGGGTGGACTGAAGCTTTCTTT.